A selection of T cell receptor beta chains follows, all from one sample in a study of identical twins. Via MiXCR, TCRdb re-called the 5' RACE reads, giving one row per CDR3 protein. In the table there are roughly 470,000 distinct CDR3 sequences, about 13% of which are singletons. These data were also reused for a study on yellow fever vaccine responses in identical twins.

Sequenced sample: CD4+ T cells sorted from blood. The receptors here all came from a woman between 18 and 29 years old in good health. Both conserved end residues are part of each CDR3. A D gene is named only where the DNA matches it firmly. Where a row states a size, it is once, few, many or the class of an expanded clone; other rows omit it.

J	D	V	size	CDR3	DNA
TRBJ2-3	-	TRBV28	-	CASSSDSLRTDTQYF	TGTGCCAGCAGTTCGGACAGTCTTCGCACAGATACGCAGTATTTT
TRBJ2-5	-	TRBV5-1	-	CASSFTLGQETQYF	TGCGCCAGCAGCTTCACCTTAGGTCAAGAGACCCAGTACTTC
TRBJ2-3	TRBD2	TRBV4-3	few	CASSHYSGMCTDTQYF	TGCGCCAGCAGCCACTATAGCGGGATGTGTACAGATACGCAGTATTTT
TRBJ2-7	TRBD2	TRBV25-1	-	CASSGGASGEQYF	TGTGCCAGCAGCGGGGGGGCCTCTGGCGAGCAGTACTTC
TRBJ1-6	-	TRBV5-1	many	CASSLGLDHSPLHF	TGCGCCAGCAGCTTGGGACTGGACCATTCACCCCTCCACTTT
TRBJ2-5	-	TRBV20-1	-	CSARVGVGVWQETQYF	TGCAGTGCTAGAGTTGGGGTGGGGGTGTGGCAAGAGACCCAGTACTTC
TRBJ2-2	TRBD2	TRBV11-2	-	CASSPRASGSPYTGELFF	TGTGCCAGCAGCCCCCGAGCTAGCGGGAGCCCGTACACCGGGGAGCTGTTTTTT
TRBJ2-2	-	TRBV4-1	few	CASSQAPQGSNTGELFF	TGCGCCAGCAGCCAAGCACCCCAGGGATCGAACACCGGGGAGCTGTTTTTT
TRBJ2-7	-	TRBV5-6	few	CASSLVGGSEQYF	TGTGCCAGCAGCTTGGTTGGGGGCTCCGAGCAGTACTTC
TRBJ2-3	-	TRBV15	many	CATSRDRGSTQYF	TGTGCCACCAGCAGAGATCGTGGTTCTACGCAGTATTTT
TRBJ2-7	TRBD1	TRBV7-2	-	CASSLEGTVFYEQYF	TGTGCCAGCAGCTTAGAGGGGACAGTTTTCTACGAGCAGTACTTC
TRBJ2-3	-	TRBV28	few	CASSSLTGYRGKDTQYF	TGTGCCAGCAGTTCACTCACAGGGTATCGAGGTAAAGATACGCAGTATTTT
TRBJ2-3	-	TRBV7-9	-	CASSPWRGLGDTQYF	TGTGCCAGCAGCCCCTGGAGGGGTCTGGGAGATACGCAGTATTTT
TRBJ2-2	-	TRBV6-1	-	CASRGGAYTGELFF	TGTGCCAGCAGGGGGGGAGCCTACACCGGGGAGCTGTTTTTT
TRBJ1-1	-	TRBV29-1	few	CSAATLSGVAEAFF	TGCAGCGCCGCGACGCTGTCGGGGGTAGCTGAAGCTTTCTTT
TRBJ2-1	-	TRBV7-2	-	CASRYPAGLSYNKQFF	TGTGCCAGCAGGTACCCGGCGGGCCTTTCCTACAATAAGCAGTTCTTC
TRBJ2-7	-	TRBV20-1	few	CSAIDRLYEQYF	TGCAGTGCTATCGACAGGCTCTACGAGCAGTACTTC
TRBJ2-7	-	TRBV4-3	-	CASSQEPTGVGEQYF	TGCGCCAGCAGCCAAGAGCCTACGGGAGTTGGCGAGCAGTACTTC
TRBJ1-4	-	TRBV20-1	-	CSAPGGTREKLFF	TGCAGTGCCCCCGGGGGGACTCGGGAAAAACTGTTTTTT
TRBJ2-2	-	TRBV12-3/TRBV12-4	many	CASSYDTGELFF	TGTGCCAGCAGCTACGATACCGGGGAGCTGTTTTTT
TRBJ2-5	TRBD2	TRBV11-2	-	CASSEDGGRGNQYF	TGTGCCAGCAGCGAAGACGGCGGGCGGGGGAACCAGTACTTC
TRBJ2-5	TRBD1	TRBV5-1	-	CASSLRDRAGETQYF	TGCGCCAGCAGTCTCCGGGACAGGGCAGGAGAGACCCAGTACTTC
TRBJ2-2	-	TRBV7-2	few	CASSLELGTGELFF	TGTGCCAGCAGCTTAGAACTGGGCACCGGGGAGCTGTTTTTT
TRBJ2-1	-	TRBV5-6	few	CASSLAGFSQFF	TGTGCCAGCAGTCTCGCAGGGTTTTCACAATTCTTC
TRBJ1-6	-	TRBV20-1	few	CSARPGQLNSPLHF	TGCAGTGCTAGACCCGGACAGCTCAATTCACCCCTCCACTTT
TRBJ2-1	TRBD2	TRBV6-1	-	CASSPGLARDYNEQFF	TGTGCCAGCAGCCCCGGACTAGCGAGAGACTACAATGAGCAGTTCTTC
TRBJ2-3	-	TRBV11-2	-	CASSLSFSTDTQYF	TGTGCCAGCAGCTTAAGTTTCAGCACAGATACGCAGTATTTT
TRBJ2-1	TRBD2	TRBV5-1	many	CASSPTSGVYNEQFF	TGCGCCAGCAGCCCAACTAGCGGGGTTTACAATGAGCAGTTCTTC
TRBJ2-7	-	TRBV5-1	-	CASSLEGGAGYEQYF	TGCGCCAGCAGCCTTGAAGGCGGGGCCGGCTACGAGCAGTACTTC
TRBJ2-7	-	TRBV12-3/TRBV12-4	many	CASSSDYEQYF	TGTGCCAGCAGTTCTGACTACGAGCAGTACTTC
TRBJ2-6	TRBD1	TRBV29-1	-	CSVVTQGGGSGANVLTF	TGCAGCGTAGTTACACAGGGGGGAGGCTCTGGGGCCAACGTCCTGACTTTC
TRBJ2-7	-	TRBV7-9	-	CASSPKAGTPYEQYF	TGTGCCAGCAGCCCGAAAGCCGGGACCCCCTACGAGCAGTACTTC
TRBJ2-5	TRBD2	TRBV6-2/TRBV6-3	-	CASRRISGNTQETQYF	TGTGCCAGCAGGCGAATTAGCGGGAACACACAAGAGACCCAGTACTTC
TRBJ2-5	-	TRBV29-1	many	CSGARARKTQYF	TGCAGCGGAGCAAGGGCTCGGAAGACCCAGTACTTC
TRBJ2-3	TRBD2	TRBV6-2/TRBV6-3	few	CASSRPSGGSTDTQYF	TGTGCCAGCAGCCGTCCTAGCGGGGGAAGCACAGATACGCAGTATTTT
TRBJ1-6	-	TRBV5-1	few	CASSLSTGTGSPLHF	TGCGCCAGCAGCTTATCCACCGGGACCGGTTCACCCCTCCACTTT
TRBJ2-7	TRBD2	TRBV15	few	CATSRGEGLAGEYEQYF	TGTGCCACCAGCAGAGGAGAAGGACTAGCGGGAGAGTACGAGCAGTACTTC
TRBJ2-1	-	TRBV5-6	few	CASSPSVLPSYNEQFF	TGTGCCAGCAGTCCATCCGTGCTACCATCCTACAATGAGCAGTTCTTC
TRBJ2-5	TRBD1	TRBV7-2	few	CASSSRGTGELSETQYF	TGTGCCAGCAGCTCCCGAGGGACAGGGGAACTGTCAGAGACCCAGTACTTC
TRBJ2-2	-	TRBV9	few	CASSVMSRGAGGELFF	TGTGCCAGCAGCGTAATGTCCCGGGGGGCTGGCGGGGAGCTGTTTTTT
TRBJ1-2	-	TRBV6-1	few	CASSPNRGLYGYTF	TGTGCCAGCAGCCCCAATAGGGGCTTATATGGCTACACCTTC
TRBJ2-1	-	TRBV29-1	few	CSVSTQGGKSYNEQFF	TGCAGCGTTTCCACGCAGGGGGGGAAGTCCTACAATGAGCAGTTCTTC
TRBJ1-1	TRBD1	TRBV5-1	-	CASSLVTGEAIF	TGCGCCAGCAGCTTGGTTACAGGGGAAGCTATCTTT
TRBJ2-2	-	TRBV20-1	-	CSARSGPYTGELFF	TGCAGTGCTAGATCGGGGCCCTACACCGGGGAGCTGTTTTTT
TRBJ2-3	TRBD2	TRBV12-3/TRBV12-4	many	CASSILAGGSRDTQYF	TGTGCCAGCAGTATTCTAGCGGGAGGGTCCCGAGATACGCAGTATTTT
TRBJ2-3	-	TRBV7-2	many	CASSLLTDTQYF	TGTGCCAGCAGCTTACTCACAGATACGCAGTATTTT
TRBJ2-7	-	TRBV20-1	few	CSATRANYEQYF	TGCAGTGCTACCAGGGCGAACTACGAGCAGTACTTC
TRBJ2-3	-	TRBV24-1	few	CATSDVGGLADTQYF	TGTGCCACCAGTGATGTGGGGGGGCTCGCAGATACGCAGTATTTT
TRBJ2-5	-	TRBV7-2	-	CASSLEGGNKKTQYF	TGTGCCAGCAGCTTAGAAGGCGGGAATAAGAAGACCCAGTACTTC
TRBJ2-5	TRBD1	TRBV5-6	-	CASSLEGTGVGETQYF	TGTGCCAGCAGCTTGGAAGGGACAGGGGTTGGAGAGACCCAGTACTTC
TRBJ2-1	-	TRBV9	-	CASERDNEQFF	TGTGCCAGCGAGAGGGACAATGAGCAGTTCTTC
TRBJ2-7	-	TRBV6-5	few	CASSYLWGQGISYEQYF	TGTGCCAGCAGTTACTTGTGGGGACAAGGGATTTCCTACGAGCAGTACTTC
TRBJ2-6	TRBD1	TRBV5-6	few	CASSLAQGARGANVLTF	TGTGCCAGCAGCTTGGCACAGGGGGCGAGGGGGGCCAACGTCCTGACTTTC
TRBJ2-1	TRBD1	TRBV20-1	-	CSARDFGQGYNEQFF	TGCAGTGCTAGAGATTTCGGACAGGGGTACAATGAGCAGTTCTTC
TRBJ2-7	TRBD1	TRBV4-3	-	CASSRAGTGGAYEQYF	TGCGCCAGCAGCCGAGCCGGGACAGGGGGCGCATACGAGCAGTACTTC